The clone carrying this T cell receptor beta chain appeared a few times. Its antigen is as yet unknown. Just one base apart from a much larger clone, this may be a read error. CDR3 and TCR beta VDJ profiling relied on genomic DNA as the template. Each CDR3 protein is one row after TCRdb ran MiXCR on the reads. The sample includes around 200,000 distinct CDR3 sequences, nearly 50% of them seen just once. The data were obtained in a study of CD8+CD57+ T cells in acquired aplastic anemia. The study's findings and limits: Between patients and controls, around 30 CD8+ CDR3 sequences were found in common.

Patients chosen for sequencing had CD8+CD57+ cells that had expanded, as shown by flow cytometry. Severe acquired aplastic anemia was diagnosed in all patients. At blood sampling, none of the patients had yet received therapy. The sequence was collected from a human donor with aplastic anemia. Sample: sorted CD4+, CD8+, or CD8+CD57+ T cells (not recorded which) from PBMCs.

The CDR3 loop reads CASSDRGGPRGRYEQYF. The CDR3 nucleotides read TGTGCCAGTAGTGATCGGGGCGGACCCCGGGGTCGGTACGAGCAGTACTTC. The chain uses TRBV19 and TRBJ2-7, with D perhaps given as TRBD1 or TRBD2 (5 bases each). The V end was cut by 5 bases, the J end by 4 bases, with 24 bases between. CDR1 is LNHDA and CDR2 is SQIVND in the germline V gene (reference sequence). This CDR3 has 17 residues.